Following are 5 T cell receptor beta chains from one sample sequenced in a study of blood T cell repertoires in COVID-19. This table comes from immunoSEQ multiplex PCR, and its TCRdb copy is limited to in-frame clones, with some not included. The repertoire holds hundreds of thousands of clones, with just over 85% as singletons. The material sequenced was PBMCs or T cells enriched from blood (not recorded which). The source of these receptors is a young man who had recovered from COVID-19.

The rearrangement uses TRBV9 and TRBJ2-5; a weak D match, TRBD1 (6 bases). The CDR3 length is 16 residues. The V end was cut by 0 bases, the J end by 5 bases, with 17 bases between. Germline loops: CDR1 SGDLS, CDR2 YYNGEE. Here the CDR3 DNA reads TGTGCCAGCAGCGTAGGGGGGCCACCCGAGGTGGAGACCCAGTACTTC. The encoded protein is CASSVGGPPEVETQYF.

This clone was counted between two and nine times. The chain recombines TRBV10-2 with TRBJ1-2; 10 nucleotides agree with TRBD1. CDR1 is WSHSY and CDR2 is SAAADI in the germline V gene. The CDR3 length is 13 residues. The CDR3 loop reads CATESGTGDGYTF. The CDR3 bases are TGCGCTACCGAGTCCGGGACAGGGGATGGCTACACCTTC.

The CDR3 sequence is CASSFRTSGSSNEQFF. The CDR3 DNA sequence: TGTGCCAGCAGCTTCCGGACTAGCGGGAGCTCCAATGAGCAGTTCTTC. The genes are TRBV7-9 and TRBJ2-1, with TRBD2 matching over 13 bases. Germline loops: CDR1 SEHNR, CDR2 FQNEAQ (reference sequence). The CDR3 is 16 amino acids. The V and J ends lost 3 bases and 6 bases, in that order; junction bases with no gene match: 5.

The rearrangement links TRBV19 to TRBJ2-1, with unresolved D. Germline V CDR1 and CDR2: LNHDA, SQIVND (reference sequence). This CDR3 has 16 amino acids. Deletions cut 1 base from V and 0 bases from J, with 10 bases between. CDR3 sequence: CASSIAVTFSYNEQFF. The CDR3 DNA reads as TGTGCCAGTAGTATAGCGGTGACTTTCTCCTACAATGAGCAGTTCTTC.

The gene calls are TRBV7-9 and TRBJ2-3; maybe TRBD1 (7 bases). Trimming left V 3 bases short and J 3 bases short, with 16 bases between. Germline CDR1 SEHNR, CDR2 FQNEAQ (reference sequence). This CDR3 comprises 16 residues. The CDR3 protein is CASSLGAQGGTDTQYF. Here the CDR3 DNA reads TGTGCCAGCAGCTTGGGGGCGCAGGGGGGAACAGATACGCAGTATTTT.